A single sample is the source of the 17 T cell receptor beta chains below, sequenced in a study of CD8 T cells in Susac syndrome. Random hexamers were used to reverse transcribe the RNA input (about 0.5 to 1 ug). Each CDR3 protein gets one entry after TCRdb re-called the immunoSEQ multiplex PCR reads with MiXCR. The repertoire holds around 280,000 distinct CDR3 sequences, with roughly 85% as singletons. The sequencing input was CD8+ T cells from PBMCs. The receptors shown here come from a human donor with multiple sclerosis.

J is TRBJ1-5 and V is TRBV5-6; no clear D. The germline gives CDR1 SGHDT, CDR2 YYEEEE. Trimming shortened V by 2 bases and J by 4 bases, and 4 bases separated the two germline ends. CDR3 length: 12 residues. The CDR3 sequence: CASSFANQPQHF. Here the CDR3 DNA reads TGTGCCAGCAGCTTTGCGAATCAGCCCCAGCATTTT.

With respect to this clonotype: One end of the junction fails to match germline, which may point to a read error. The chain is built from TRBV13 and TRBJ2-1; a possible D gene is TRBD1 (6 bases). This CDR3 region has 12 residues. From germline, CDR1 is PRHDT and CDR2 FYEKMQ (reference sequence). Here the CDR3 reads CARSYIGQREFF. CDR3 DNA: TGTGCCAGAAGCTACATCGGACAGAGGGAGTTCTTC.

This clonotype showed up just once. For the CDR3, the DNA is TGTGCCAGCAAACGGACAGGGAGCGACACCGGGGAGCTGTTTTTT. Translated: CASKRTGSDTGELFF. V and J are TRBV28 and TRBJ2-2; TRBD1 matches 8 bases. Losses at the gene ends were 7 bases for V and 3 bases for J; bases not matched to a gene: 7. Germline CDR1 MDHEN, CDR2 SYDVKM. This CDR3 region has 15 residues.

This chain joins TRBV30 and TRBJ1-1; tentative D call: TRBD1 (5 bases). Germline-derived CDR1 and CDR2 are GTSNPN and SVGIG (reference sequence). The CDR3 spans 13 residues. The V gene lost 4 bases and the J gene lost 4 bases, with 13 bases spanning the gap. The CDR3 reads CAWTWGGGTEAFF. The CDR3, as DNA: TGTGCCTGGACTTGGGGTGGGGGCACTGAAGCTTTCTTT.

The rearrangement links TRBV5-1 to TRBJ2-1, with TRBD2 matching over 11 bases. Trimming took 5 bases from V and 4 from J; bases not matched to a gene: 5. Germline V lookup: CDR1 SGHRS, CDR2 YFSETQ. This CDR3 spans 15 amino acids. CDR3 amino acids: CASRTTSGTYNEQFF. The DNA of the CDR3 is TGCGCCAGCAGAACGACTAGCGGGACGTACAATGAGCAGTTCTTC. Full variable domain (rest looked up from reference TRBV5-1 and TRBJ2-1): KAGVTQTPRYLIKTRGQQVTLSCSPISGHRSVSWYQQTPGQGLQFLFEYFSETQRNKGNFPGRFSGRQFSNSRSEMNVSTLELGDSALYLCASRTTSGTYNEQFFGPGTRLTVL.

In regard to this clonotype: Because the CDR3 is missing its conserved closing phenylalanine or tryptophan, this is likely a read error. The chain carries TRBV25-1 and TRBJ2-1; D perhaps matches TRBD2 (6 bases). V gave up 11 bases and J gave up 0 bases, with 20 bases separating them. Germline values: CDR1 MGHDK, CDR2 SYGVNS. The CDR3 length is 16 residues. In nucleotides, the CDR3 is TGTGCCGCAGGACGAGCGGGTTTGAGCTCCTACAATGAGCAGTTCCTC. Translating it yields CAAGRAGLSSYNEQFL.

The chain links TRBV28 to TRBJ2-3; D may correspond to TRBD1 or TRBD2 (5 bases each). The germline gives CDR1 MDHEN, CDR2 SYDVKM. The ends were cut back, 4 bases at V and 2 bases at J, with 16 bases in the middle. The CDR3 contains 16 residues. For the CDR3, the DNA is TGTGCCAGCAGTTCCGGGGCCGTTTTAACCACAGATACGCAGTATTTT. This translates into CASSSGAVLTTDTQYF.

This clonotype was seen once. This chain joins TRBV27 and TRBJ2-7; 10 bases line up with TRBD1. The CDR3 contains 14 residues. The germline V gene has CDR1 MNHEY and CDR2 SMNVEV (reference sequence). The junction had 3 bases not matched to a gene; V was cut back by 5 bases and J by 2 bases. The CDR3 is CASSPTGGPYEQYF. CDR3 DNA: TGTGCCAGCAGTCCGACAGGGGGCCCCTACGAGCAGTACTTC.

The chain couples TRBV19 to TRBJ1-5, with D uncertain. V shed 3 bases and J shed 9 bases, with 15 bases lying between them. In germline, CDR1 is LNHDA, CDR2 SQIVND (reference sequence). The CDR3 sequence is 14 residues long. DNA for the CDR3: TGTGCCAGTAGTATTTTCACGGAGCAAAGGCCCCAGCATTTT. As protein: CASSIFTEQRPQHF.

J is TRBJ2-7 and V is TRBV7-9; no clear D gene. Germline V lookup: CDR1 SEHNR, CDR2 FQNEAQ (reference sequence). The CDR3 has 17 amino acids. Trimming shortened V by 2 bases and J by 3 bases, and 20 bases separated the two germline ends. DNA of the CDR3: TGTGCCAGCAGCTTATATGGGGTGGGTATAATTGGCTACGAGCAGTACTTC. This translates into CASSLYGVGIIGYEQYF.

To note about this clonotype: At one of its ends the junction is not consistent with the germline gene, which may arise from a read error. The DNA of the CDR3 is TGTACCAGCAGCTTGAAGGGGACTAGCGGGAGTTCAGAGACCCAGTACTTC. As protein: CTSSLKGTSGSSETQYF. The chain couples TRBV5-5 to TRBJ2-5; 14 bases map to TRBD2. The germline CDR1 and CDR2 sequences are SGHKS and YYEKEE (reference sequence). The CDR3 runs 17 residues.

The chain joins TRBV9 to TRBJ2-1; TRBD2 is a possible D gene (6 bases). V was clipped by 0 bases and J by 7 bases, with 11 bases between them. The CDR3 runs to 14 residues. Germline V gene lookup returns CDR1 SGDLS and CDR2 YYNGEE. The CDR3 sequence is CASSVEEGGNEQFF. The CDR3 DNA is TGTGCCAGCAGCGTAGAGGAGGGCGGGAATGAGCAGTTCTTC.

The chain joins TRBV7-9 to TRBJ2-7; TRBD1 agrees at 7 bases. Germline V lookup: CDR1 SEHNR, CDR2 FQNEAQ (reference sequence). This CDR3 spans 15 amino acids. V trimming: 5 bases; J trimming: 2 bases; junction bases outside the gene matches: 9. The CDR3 DNA follows: TGTGCCAGCAGCCAACGACAGGGTCCGACCTACGAGCAGTACTTC. Protein sequence: CASSQRQGPTYEQYF.

The V gene is TRBV28, the J gene TRBJ2-4; D not resolved. The CDR3 runs to 14 residues. The germline V gene encodes CDR1 MDHEN and CDR2 SYDVKM. V was pared by 3 bases and J by 2 bases, with 8 bases between. CDR3 sequence (DNA): TGTGCCAGCAGTTTCGAACCTACCAAAAACATTCAGTACTTC. This gives the protein CASSFEPTKNIQYF.

V gene TRBV28 combines with J gene TRBJ1-6, with a weak D call TRBD1 (5 bases). The length of the CDR3 is 17 residues. Germline lookup yields CDR1 MDHEN and CDR2 SYDVKM. Trimming pared 7 bases from V and 0 bases from J, leaving 16 bases between. As DNA, the CDR3 is TGTGCCAGCAAGGGGCTAACAGATAGCTCCTATAATTCACCCCTCCACTTT. Its protein product is CASKGLTDSSYNSPLHF. The full variable domain, with the rest looked up from reference TRBV28 and TRBJ1-6, is DVKVTQSSRYLVKRTGEKVFLECVQDMDHENMFWYRQDPGLGLRLIYFSYDVKMKEKGDIPEGYSVSREKKERFSLILESASTNQTSMYLCASKGLTDSSYNSPLHFGNGTRLTVT.

V and J are TRBV7-8 and TRBJ2-7; 7 nucleotides agree with TRBD2. This CDR3 region has 14 residues. Germline values: CDR1 SGHVS, CDR2 FQNEAQ. J was trimmed by 3 bases and V by 2 bases; bases with no gene match: 4. The CDR3 here is CASSLLAEGYEQYF. The CDR3 DNA reads as TGTGCCAGCAGCTTACTAGCGGAGGGCTACGAGCAGTACTTC. The full variable domain, with the rest looked up from reference TRBV7-8 and TRBJ2-7, is GAGVSQSPRYKVAKRGQDVALRCDPISGHVSLFWYQQALGQGPEFLTYFQNEAQLDKSGLPSDRFFAERPEGSVSTLKIQRTQQEDSAVYLCASSLLAEGYEQYFGPGTRLTVT.

Comments on this clonotype: Mismatch with germline at one junction end may stem from a read error. This chain uses TRBV7-9 with TRBJ1-1; D gene unclear. In germline, CDR1 is SEHNR, CDR2 FQNEAQ (reference sequence). CDR3 length: 11 amino acids. CDR3 protein: CASSLSREVFF. CDR3 bases: TGTGCCAGCAGCTTGAGCCGCGAAGTTTTCTTT.